Listed here are 20 T cell receptor beta chains from one sample, sequenced in a study of blood T cell repertoires in COVID-19. Only in-frame clones appear in the TCRdb table, and some are missing; sequencing was by immunoSEQ multiplex PCR. This sample has approximately 100,000 clones, with around 81% found just once. Sequenced sample: peripheral blood. The receptors were gathered from a human donor in a cohort sampled during active or convalescent COVID-19.

The V call is TRBV3-1 (or the pseudogene TRBV3-2), the J call TRBJ1-6; D might be TRBD1 (5 bases). The CDR3 extends over 18 amino acids. The germline V and J ends were trimmed by 4 bases and 7 bases, with 23 bases remaining between them. Germline V gene data show CDR1 as LGHDT and CDR2 as YNNKEL (reference sequence). The CDR3 nucleotides are TGTGCCAGCAGCCCCGATCCCGACAGAGTAGTATTAAATTCACCCCTCCACTTT. Protein sequence: CASSPDPDRVVLNSPLHF.

The chain uses TRBV6-5 and TRBJ2-1; D not resolved. From germline, CDR1 is MNHEY and CDR2 SVGAGI. V was shortened by 3 bases and J by 7 bases, with 13 bases between the two germline ends. The CDR3 extends over 14 amino acids. The CDR3 here is CASSYGQWINEQFF. The CDR3 DNA sequence: TGTGCCAGCAGTTATGGGCAATGGATAAATGAGCAGTTCTTC.

The chain employs TRBV6-5 and TRBJ1-2; no clear D gene. Germline V gives CDR1 MNHEY, CDR2 SVGAGI. Trimming took 6 bases from V and 4 from J, leaving 18 bases between them. This CDR3 region has 15 residues. CDR3 DNA: TGTGCCAGCAGACCCGGGGTCTATCGGGCCTATGGCTACACCTTC. Residues: CASRPGVYRAYGYTF.

The V gene is TRBV11-2, the J gene TRBJ2-3; D uncertain. The CDR3 is 14 residues long. Between the trimmed V and J ends, which lost 0 bases and 7 bases, there was a span of 11 bases. From germline, CDR1 is SGHAT and CDR2 FQNNGV. The CDR3: CASSLDVTPYTQYF. The CDR3 DNA reads TGTGCCAGCAGCTTAGATGTCACTCCCTATACGCAGTATTTT.

The V gene is TRBV9, the J gene TRBJ2-5; 10 bases agree with TRBD2. V shed 0 bases and J 3 bases; nucleotides not matched to a gene: 8. The CDR3 extends over 17 amino acids. CDR1 and CDR2 (germline): SGDLS, YYNGEE. CDR3 loop: CASSVESGGAFKETQYF. The CDR3 DNA follows: TGTGCCAGCAGCGTAGAAAGCGGGGGGGCTTTCAAAGAGACCCAGTACTTC.

The chain employs TRBV10-3 and TRBJ1-1, with D unresolved. V lost 2 bases, J lost 5 bases, and 12 bases lay in between. CDR1 is ENHRY, CDR2 SYGVKD, per germline. There are 14 residues in the CDR3. The CDR3 bases are TGTGCCATCAGTGAGACGACTCCCGGGACTGAAGCTTTCTTT. This encodes CAISETTPGTEAFF.

This chain joins TRBV21-1 and TRBJ1-6. TRBV21-1 is designated a pseudogene. There are 17 residues in the CDR3. The CDR3 sequence is CASRNSGGEPYNSPLHF. The CDR3 nucleotides are TGTGCCAGCAGAAATTCGGGGGGCGAACCTTATAATTCACCCCTCCACTTT.

This chain uses TRBV13 with TRBJ2-3; possible D gene TRBD2, 7 bases. CDR1 and CDR2 (germline): PRHDT, FYEKMQ (reference sequence). Trimming cost V 3 bases and J 4 bases, with 17 bases left between them. The CDR3 extends over 16 amino acids. CDR3 DNA: TGTGCCAGCAGCTTCAAACGTGGGGGGGCTTCAGATACGCAGTATTTT. It codes for CASSFKRGGASDTQYF.

The chain recombines TRBV18 with TRBJ1-6; D is unclear. Germline CDR1 is KGHSH and CDR2 is LQKENI. The CDR3 extends over 16 amino acids. V gave up 3 bases and J gave up 7 bases, with 16 bases separating them. The CDR3 nucleotides read TGTGCCAGCTCACCTGTATTAGGACGGGAAAATTCACCCCTCCACTTT. Translation gives CASSPVLGRENSPLHF. Complete variable domain (other parts from reference TRBV18 and TRBJ1-6): NAGVMQNPRHLVRRRGQEARLRCSPMKGHSHVYWYRQLPEEGLKFMVYLQKENIIDESGMPKERFSAEFPKEGPSILRIQQVVRGDSAAYFCASSPVLGRENSPLHFGNGTRLTVT.

The rearrangement joins TRBV6-2 or TRBV6-3 to TRBJ1-4; possibly TRBD1 for D (5 bases). The V end was cut by 0 bases, the J end by 7 bases, with 12 bases between. The CDR3 is 15 amino acids. CDR1 is MNHEY and CDR2 is SVGEGT in the germline V gene. Here the CDR3 DNA reads TGTGCCAGCAGTTACTCCCGGGGGATATCTGAAAAACTGTTTTTT. Protein product: CASSYSRGISEKLFF.

This rearrangement joins TRBV24-1 to TRBJ1-2, with TRBD1 matching over 11 bases. CDR1 KGHDR and CDR2 SFDVKD come from the germline V gene. V shed 4 bases, J shed 9 bases, and the junction held 3 bases outside the gene matches. This CDR3 region has 13 residues. Here the CDR3 reads CATSEGQGVRYTF. The CDR3 DNA follows: TGTGCCACCAGTGAGGGACAGGGGGTGCGCTACACCTTC.

This sequence joins TRBV11-2 and TRBJ1-1; D not resolved. The germline V and J ends were trimmed by 5 bases and 3 bases, with 13 bases remaining between them. The V gene's germline CDR1 is SGHAT and CDR2 FQNNGV. The CDR3 totals 14 residues. The CDR3, as DNA: TGTGCCAGCAGCGAGCAGACGGGAGACACTGAAGCTTTCTTT. Its translation is CASSEQTGDTEAFF. Full variable domain (remainder filled in from reference TRBV11-2 and TRBJ1-1): EAGVAQSPRYKIIEKRQSVAFWCNPISGHATLYWYQQILGQGPKLLIQFQNNGVVDDSQLPKDRFSAERLKGVDSTLKIQPAKLEDSAVYLCASSEQTGDTEAFFGQGTRLTVV.

V is TRBV5-6 and J is TRBJ2-7; D not certain. Germline assignment: CDR1 SGHDT and CDR2 YYEEEE. This CDR3 has 14 residues. Deletions cut 0 bases from V and 0 bases from J, with 7 bases between. For the CDR3, the DNA is TGTGCCAGCAGCTTGGAAGTCAGCTCCTACGAGCAGTACTTC. This codes for CASSLEVSSYEQYF.

This clone was observed at least ten times. The identical CDR3 is also encoded by other nucleotide sequences in the sample. The chain links TRBV19 to TRBJ2-7, with 11 bases identical to TRBD2. Germline V lookup: CDR1 LNHDA, CDR2 SQIVND (reference sequence). The CDR3 length is 13 residues. The V segment lost 8 bases and the J segment 1 base; nucleotides outside the gene matches: 1. The CDR3 bases are TGTGCCAGTGGGACTAGCGGATCCTACGAGCAGTACTTC. As protein: CASGTSGSYEQYF.

The V gene is TRBV27, the J gene TRBJ1-4, with 7 bases fitting TRBD1. Per germline, CDR1 MNHEY and CDR2 SMNVEV (reference sequence). V lost 7 bases to trimming and J lost 8 bases; unmatched junction nucleotides: 16. The CDR3 extends over 16 amino acids. The DNA for the CDR3 is TGTGCCAGCAACCCGAGGGGTGCAGGGGGAGTCGAAAAACTGTTTTTT. It is translated as CASNPRGAGGVEKLFF.

In DNA form, the CDR3 reads TGTGCCACCAGTTGGGGACATCGGGAGACCCAGTACTTC. It encodes CATSWGHRETQYF. The chain has TRBV24-1 and TRBJ2-5, with D maybe TRBD1 (6 bases). The germline V gene encodes CDR1 KGHDR and CDR2 SFDVKD. This CDR3 has 13 amino acids. Trimming stripped 6 bases from V and 5 bases from J, with 12 bases between.

The CDR3 DNA is TGTGCCAGCAGCCAAGCCCCCGAGGGCCGGAACACTGAAGCTTTCTTT. Protein sequence: CASSQAPEGRNTEAFF. The rearrangement joins TRBV14 to TRBJ1-1; no firm D call. Germline V lookup: CDR1 SGHDN, CDR2 FVKESK. V was shortened by 1 base and J by 1 base, with 13 bases between the two germline ends. This CDR3 region has 16 residues.

V and J are TRBV7-9 and TRBJ2-7; a weak D match, TRBD2 (6 bases). The CDR3 sequence is 13 residues long. Germline-derived CDR1 and CDR2 are SEHNR and FQNEAQ (reference sequence). Trimming pared 3 bases from V and 2 bases from J, leaving 8 bases between. Written as DNA, the CDR3 is TGTGCCAGCAGCTTGCGGGACGCCTACGAGCAGTACTTC. It yields the protein CASSLRDAYEQYF.

V usage is TRBV3-1 (or the pseudogene TRBV3-2) and J usage is TRBJ1-2, with D perhaps matching TRBD1 (5 bases). The V gene's germline CDR1 is LGHDT and CDR2 YNNKEL (reference sequence). The CDR3 covers 15 residues. V dropped 4 bases and J dropped 8 bases, with 20 bases sitting between them. The CDR3 DNA sequence: TGTGCCAGCAGCCGCTCGGGGGGGTTAGGTCGCGGCTACACCTTC. It translates to CASSRSGGLGRGYTF.

This chain uses TRBV7-2 with TRBJ2-7; TRBD1 aligns across 11 bases. This CDR3 comprises 16 residues. Germline V CDR1 and CDR2: SGHTA, FQGNSA. V shed 3 bases, J shed 5 bases, and the junction held 9 bases outside the gene matches. CDR3: CASSFYKRTGGNEQYF. The CDR3 coding sequence is TGTGCCAGCAGCTTCTATAAAAGGACAGGGGGCAACGAGCAGTACTTC.